This TCR beta chain was captured by sequencing in a study of CD8 T cells in Susac syndrome. The authors reverse transcribed about 0.45 to 1 ug RNA with random hexamers. In TCRdb, the immunoSEQ multiplex PCR reads were re-called with MiXCR into one record per CDR3 protein. Of about 210,000 distinct CDR3 sequences listed, 95% are singletons. Relapsing-remitting disease, either stable or active, was present in the treatment-naive patients who were the multiple sclerosis controls. The CDR3 is made up of 14 amino acids. Trimming pared 5 bases from V and 4 bases from J, leaving 14 bases between. V and J are TRBV12-3 or TRBV12-4 and TRBJ1-2; tentatively, D is TRBD1 (5 bases). Sequencing input: CD4+ T cells from PBMCs. This clonotype was sampled from a human donor with multiple sclerosis. The CDR3, as DNA: TGTGCCAGCAGTCCTTGGGGGAGCTTCTATGGCTACACCTTC. Encoded protein: CASSPWGSFYGYTF.